These 25 T cell receptor beta chains came from one sample sequenced in a study of T cell responses to AZD1222 COVID-19 vaccine. Assay used: immunoSEQ multiplex PCR; TCRdb lists only in-frame clones, some missing. This sample yields fewer than 150,000 clones, of which 70% to 90% are seen a single time; roughly 8.9% belongs to the top ten. The specimen was peripheral blood, collected 28 days after the second AZD1222 dose. These receptor sequences come from an adult who received the AZD1222 COVID-19 vaccine.

This sequence joins TRBV11-1 and TRBJ1-2; the D is unclear. Germline V CDR1 and CDR2: SGHAT, FQDESV (reference sequence). V was clipped by 0 bases and J by 8 bases, with 13 bases between them. The CDR3 runs 14 residues. In DNA form, the CDR3 reads TGTGCCAGCAGCTTAGCCCAGGCAGGACGGGGCTACACCTTC. Its protein product is CASSLAQAGRGYTF.

This clone was observed a single time. The genes are TRBV6-1 and TRBJ2-1, with TRBD2 identical over 7 bases. Germline CDR1 is MNHNS and CDR2 is SASEGT. CDR3 length: 16 residues. Germline trimming cut 4 bases from V and 0 bases from J; bases unmatched to any gene: 6. The chain's CDR3 is CASSGLLANSYNEQFF. For the CDR3, the DNA is TGTGCCAGCAGTGGATTACTAGCGAACTCCTACAATGAGCAGTTCTTC.

This clone was observed a handful of times. V and J are TRBV20-1 and TRBJ1-2; the D is unclear. Trimming stripped 3 bases from V and 2 bases from J, with 13 bases between. The CDR3 spans 14 residues. Germline loops: CDR1 DFQATT, CDR2 SNEGSKA (reference sequence). This CDR3 is CSASRPVENYGYTF. Here the CDR3 DNA reads TGCAGTGCTAGTAGGCCGGTGGAAAACTATGGCTACACCTTC.

The rearrangement links TRBV6-5 to TRBJ2-2; maybe TRBD2 (5 bases). CDR1 is MNHEY and CDR2 is SVGAGI in the germline V gene. Trimming took 6 bases from V and 5 from J, leaving 7 bases between them. The CDR3 has 12 amino acids. The CDR3 spells CASRLGTGELFF. CDR3 nucleotide sequence: TGTGCCAGCAGACTAGGTACCGGGGAGCTGTTTTTT.

The genes are TRBV18 and TRBJ2-5; D gene uncertain. Germline-derived CDR1 and CDR2 are KGHSH and LQKENI. With 8 bases removed from V and 5 bases from J, the gap between germline ends came to 12 bases. The CDR3 has 12 residues. The CDR3 region is CASRSDRETQYF. CDR3 nucleotide sequence: TGTGCCAGCCGAAGCGATCGGGAGACCCAGTACTTC.

To note about this clone: This specimen includes other DNA sequences encoding the same CDR3. The gene calls are TRBV30 and TRBJ1-2; D is unresolved. Between the trimmed V and J ends, which lost 3 bases and 4 bases, there was a span of 6 bases. Germline V gives CDR1 GTSNPN, CDR2 SVGIG (reference sequence). The CDR3 is 11 amino acids. CDR3 protein: CAWSTGYGYTF. CDR3 bases: TGTGCCTGGAGCACGGGCTATGGCTACACCTTC. Complete variable domain (other parts from reference TRBV30 and TRBJ1-2): SQTIHQWPATLVQPVGSPLSLECTVEGTSNPNLYWYRQAAGRGLQLLFYSVGIGQISSEVPQNLSASRPQDRQFILSSKKLLLSDSGFYLCAWSTGYGYTFGSGTRLTVV.

CDR3 DNA sequence: TGTGCCAGCAGTTACAGACTAGCGGGAGGGGGAGAGACCCAGTACTTC. Translating gives CASSYRLAGGGETQYF. This chain links TRBV6-2 or TRBV6-3 with TRBJ2-5; the match to TRBD2 covers 14 bases. The CDR3 length is 16 residues. The J segment lost 4 bases and the V segment lost 2 bases, leaving 3 bases of the junction unmatched. The germline CDR1 and CDR2 sequences are MNHEY and SVGEGT.

The chain recombines TRBV3-1 (or the pseudogene TRBV3-2) with TRBJ2-2, with no clear D. Trimming cost V 1 base and J 8 bases, with 5 bases left between them. This CDR3 region has 12 residues. The V gene's germline CDR1 is LGHDT and CDR2 YNNKEL (reference sequence). CDR3 in amino acids: CASSQGVGELFF. The CDR3 DNA sequence: TGTGCCAGCAGCCAAGGGGTAGGGGAGCTGTTTTTT.

The rearrangement links TRBV28 to TRBJ1-6; 8 bases align to TRBD1. The germline gives CDR1 MDHEN, CDR2 SYDVKM. The CDR3 consists of 17 residues. The V segment lost 4 bases and the J segment 4 bases; nucleotides outside the gene matches: 9. In DNA form, the CDR3 reads TGTGCCAGCAGTTATGAGACAGGGGACATTTATAATTCACCCCTCCACTTT. It encodes CASSYETGDIYNSPLHF.

About this clone itself: This CDR3 is also generated by other DNA sequences in the sample. The gene calls are TRBV12-3 or TRBV12-4 and TRBJ1-3; the match to TRBD1 covers 7 bases. The CDR3 consists of 13 residues. With 4 bases clipped from V and 4 bases from J, the junction kept 1 base outside the gene matches. In DNA form, the CDR3 reads TGTGCCAGCAGTTCACAGGGGGGAAACACCATATATTTT. This translates into CASSSQGGNTIYF.

V gene TRBV11-1 combines with J gene TRBJ2-2, with D possibly matching TRBD2 (6 bases). CDR3 length equals 14 residues. Germline V gives CDR1 SGHAT, CDR2 FQDESV (reference sequence). V was shortened by 1 base and J by 7 bases, with 10 bases between the two germline ends. In DNA, the CDR3 is TGTGCCAGCAGCTTAGGCCAGGGAGGCGGGGAGCTGTTTTTT. Its protein product is CASSLGQGGGELFF.

The chain is built from TRBV27 and TRBJ1-2; 7 nucleotides line up with TRBD1. The CDR3 is made up of 15 amino acids. The J segment lost 2 bases and the V segment lost 5 bases, leaving 8 bases of the junction unmatched. CDR1 is MNHEY, CDR2 SMNVEV, per germline (reference sequence). CDR3 sequence (DNA): TGTGCCAGCAGTCTCGAGGGACAGATAAACTATGGCTACACCTTC. It translates to CASSLEGQINYGYTF.

The V and J genes are TRBV6-2 or TRBV6-3 and TRBJ1-1; D is uncertain. This CDR3 contains 13 residues. The V end was cut by 5 bases, the J end by 1 base, with 8 bases between. Germline V gene sequence: CDR1 MNHEY, CDR2 SVGEGT. CDR3 region: CASSPTPNTEAFF. The DNA for the CDR3 is TGTGCCAGCAGTCCCACCCCGAACACTGAAGCTTTCTTT.

The V call is TRBV6-5, the J call TRBJ2-3, with D perhaps matching TRBD1 or TRBD2 (5 bases each). CDR3 length: 15 amino acids. Per germline, CDR1 MNHEY and CDR2 SVGAGI. Deletions cut 5 bases from V and 1 base from J, with 13 bases between. For the CDR3, the DNA is TGTGCCAGCAGTAGGGGCCCAGCGGGCACAGATACGCAGTATTTT. Translating it yields CASSRGPAGTDTQYF.

The chain recombines TRBV27 with TRBJ1-2, with D hard to call. The CDR3 is 13 residues long. V shed 1 base and J shed 6 bases, with 9 bases lying between them. CDR1 is MNHEY and CDR2 is SMNVEV in the germline V gene (reference sequence). CDR3 region: CASSLLGTDGYTF. The DNA of the CDR3 is TGTGCCAGCAGTTTATTGGGCACCGATGGCTACACCTTC.

This sequence joins TRBV7-2 and TRBJ2-7; tentative D call: TRBD1 (6 bases). The length of the CDR3 is 15 residues. Germline CDR1 reads SGHTA; CDR2 reads FQGNSA. Trimming took 2 bases from V and 5 from J, leaving 16 bases between them. CDR3 nucleotides: TGTGCCAGCAGCTTACGGAGCTGGGGGCAAGACGAGCAGTACTTC. This codes for CASSLRSWGQDEQYF.

V is TRBV29-1 and J is TRBJ1-5; 7 positions agree with TRBD1. CDR3 length: 14 residues. The V segment lost 4 bases and the J segment 0 bases; nucleotides outside the gene matches: 3. Germline V gives CDR1 SQVTM, CDR2 ANQGSEA. In nucleotides, the CDR3 is TGCAGCGTTGTGACAGGGAATAGCAATCAGCCCCAGCATTTT. Its protein is CSVVTGNSNQPQHF.

This clone was seen just once. This chain links TRBV7-9 with TRBJ1-2, with D possibly being TRBD1 (5 bases). Trimming cost V 3 bases and J 7 bases, with 12 bases left between them. Germline V CDR1 and CDR2: SEHNR, FQNEAQ (reference sequence). There are 13 residues in the CDR3. Here the CDR3 DNA reads TGTGCCAGCAGCTTTTCAGGGTGGTCTGGCTACACCTTC. This encodes CASSFSGWSGYTF.

A single count supports this clone. The chain joins TRBV24-1 to TRBJ1-2; tentatively, D is TRBD1 (6 bases). Germline V CDR1 and CDR2: KGHDR, SFDVKD. The CDR3 length is 21 residues. V lost 5 bases to trimming and J lost 5 bases, with 35 bases between them. DNA of the CDR3: TGTGCCACCAGTGGCCGCCTGGGACCCCCGATCCCGAAATCGGGGGCTTATGGCTACACCTTC. It is translated as CATSGRLGPPIPKSGAYGYTF.

This clone was counted between two and nine times. The J gene is TRBJ2-2, the V gene TRBV7-8, with 7 bases that match TRBD2. This CDR3 spans 14 amino acids. The junction had 5 bases not matched to a gene; V was cut back by 8 bases and J by 2 bases. From germline, CDR1 is SGHVS and CDR2 FQNEAQ. CDR3 sequence: CASGGTTNTGELFF. The DNA of the CDR3 is TGTGCCAGCGGCGGGACTACCAACACCGGGGAGCTGTTTTTT.

The chain links TRBV12-5 to TRBJ1-1; 10 nucleotides align to TRBD1. This CDR3 is built from 15 residues. Trimming at V came to 1 base and at J to 3 bases, leaving 2 bases not matched to a gene. Germline V lookup: CDR1 LGHNT, CDR2 FRNRAP. DNA of the CDR3: TGTGCTAGTGGTTTGGCGACAGGGGGCCACACTGAAGCTTTCTTT. Its translation: CASGLATGGHTEAFF.

V and J are TRBV7-2 and TRBJ2-1; 11 bases line up with TRBD2. Trimming at V came to 8 bases and at J to 6 bases, leaving 9 bases not matched to a gene. This CDR3 contains 15 residues. Germline values: CDR1 SGHTA, CDR2 FQGNSA. The chain's CDR3 is CASGPSGTSGNEQFF. Here the CDR3 DNA reads TGTGCCAGCGGGCCCTCCGGGACTAGCGGCAATGAGCAGTTCTTC.

CDR3 nucleotides: TGTGCCAGAAGCTTGGCCCGACAGGGCTATCAGCCCCAGCATTTT. Translating gives CARSLARQGYQPQHF. The chain employs TRBV5-3 and TRBJ1-5; the match to TRBD1 covers 7 bases. TRBV5-3 carries the ORF label, with uncertain function. V shed 0 bases and J 5 bases; nucleotides not matched to a gene: 5. The CDR3 is 15 residues long.

V and J are TRBV7-2 and TRBJ1-6; 7 positions agree with TRBD1. This CDR3 contains 14 residues. V dropped 1 base and J dropped 6; count of bases not matched to a gene: 0. Germline V gene sequence: CDR1 SGHTA, CDR2 FQGNSA. The CDR3 spells CASSLDRGNSPLHF. The DNA for the CDR3 is TGTGCCAGCAGCTTAGACAGGGGTAATTCACCCCTCCACTTT.

The rearrangement uses TRBV5-4 and TRBJ1-1, with D perhaps matching TRBD1 (6 bases). V was pared by 4 bases and J by 6 bases, with 13 bases between. The CDR3 totals 13 residues. Germline V gene data show CDR1 as SGHNT and CDR2 as YYREEE (reference sequence). The CDR3 protein is CASSRQDGAEAFF. The CDR3 DNA follows: TGTGCCAGCAGCAGACAGGACGGAGCTGAAGCTTTCTTT.